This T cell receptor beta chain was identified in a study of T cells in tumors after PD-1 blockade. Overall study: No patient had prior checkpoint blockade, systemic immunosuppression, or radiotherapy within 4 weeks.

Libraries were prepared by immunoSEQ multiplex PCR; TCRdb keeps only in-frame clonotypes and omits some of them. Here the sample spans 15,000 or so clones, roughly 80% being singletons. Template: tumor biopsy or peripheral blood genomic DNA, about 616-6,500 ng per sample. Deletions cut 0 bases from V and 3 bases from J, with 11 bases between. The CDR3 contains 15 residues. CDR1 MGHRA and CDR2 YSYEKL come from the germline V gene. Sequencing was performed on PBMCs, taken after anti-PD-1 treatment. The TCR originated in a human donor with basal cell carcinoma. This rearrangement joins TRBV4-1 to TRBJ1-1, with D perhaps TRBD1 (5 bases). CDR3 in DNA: TGCGCCAGCAGCCAAGAGGTAGGGGCCTACACTGAAGCTTTCTTT. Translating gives CASSQEVGAYTEAFF.